The present T cell receptor (beta chain) was sequenced within a study of blood T cell repertoires in COVID-19 (dated by TCRdb to 2018 to 2020). About the investigation overall: Samples from collaborators originated in the United States, Italy and Spain and spanned both the acute and convalescent phases of COVID-19. The prospective study material was composed of cDNA or gDNA derived from T cells, B-cell-depleted T cells, or PBMCs. Subjects who had been exposed to COVID-19, were actively infected with it, or had recovered from it provided the deeply sampled blood TCRbeta repertoires that made up the dataset. The repertoires were released in a freely available public database meant as a resource for research on the immune response to SARS-CoV-2. The samples were drawn from the first 160 participants of the ongoing ImmuneRACE study and from over 950 subjects provided by 6 global collaborators. A de-identified subject ID, COVID-19 status, age in years and sex were almost always included in the sample metadata. Where available, HLA class I and class II types were obtained from metadata supplied by the sample provider rather than from assay-based typing.

Taken from the germline V gene, the CDR1 and CDR2 loops are MDHEN and SYDVKM. The V end loses 11 bases and the J end loses 5 bases, and a stretch of 19 bases separates them. The CDR3 runs 13 amino acids, cysteine and phenylalanine included. Only the CDR3 portion is preserved as DNA: 39 bases, with reading frame beginning at the first base. Each collaborating institution followed its own protocols to collect whole blood in K2EDTA tubes. Collaborator samples were shipped for TCRbeta analysis as frozen whole blood, isolated PBMCs, or DNA extracted from either sample type. TCRbeta CDR3 regions were amplified from genomic DNA using the immunoSEQ Assay, a bias-controlled multiplex PCR. Concerning the study's data processing: The number of nucleated cells in each sample was estimated from the amplification of reference gene primers within the assay. Sequence reads were collapsed and filtered to measure the absolute abundance of every unique TCRbeta CDR3 rearrangement. For each sample, productive Simpson clonality was calculated as the square root of Simpson's diversity index across productive rearrangements. TCRdb mirrors the immuneACCESS table, restricted to in-frame sequences. Some clones are absent from its copies; in checked studies, under half trace to an unresolved V gene, and the reason for the others is unknown. D and trimming were read from the DNA, whereas the V and J calls and clone size are those reported in that table. This sample lists roughly 120,000 clones; around 85% were detected once. The ten largest clones capture 3% to 4% of the sample.

With regard to this clone: There is no known antigen for this receptor. Base qualities are not recorded, but no much larger clone differs from it by a single base.

Broader findings and caveats from the paper: How much clinical and demographic metadata was included differed by source and by participant, and the metadata was provided uncurated.

The V and J genes are TRBV28 and TRBJ2-7; the best D guess is TRBD2, with 6 bases matching. The sequence was obtained from a man in his sixties with acute or convalescent COVID-19. Sequenced material: peripheral blood. Here the CDR3 is given as CALCRAGTHEQYF. The nucleotide sequence is TGTGCCCTCTGTCGCGCGGGAACCCACGAGCAGTACTTC.